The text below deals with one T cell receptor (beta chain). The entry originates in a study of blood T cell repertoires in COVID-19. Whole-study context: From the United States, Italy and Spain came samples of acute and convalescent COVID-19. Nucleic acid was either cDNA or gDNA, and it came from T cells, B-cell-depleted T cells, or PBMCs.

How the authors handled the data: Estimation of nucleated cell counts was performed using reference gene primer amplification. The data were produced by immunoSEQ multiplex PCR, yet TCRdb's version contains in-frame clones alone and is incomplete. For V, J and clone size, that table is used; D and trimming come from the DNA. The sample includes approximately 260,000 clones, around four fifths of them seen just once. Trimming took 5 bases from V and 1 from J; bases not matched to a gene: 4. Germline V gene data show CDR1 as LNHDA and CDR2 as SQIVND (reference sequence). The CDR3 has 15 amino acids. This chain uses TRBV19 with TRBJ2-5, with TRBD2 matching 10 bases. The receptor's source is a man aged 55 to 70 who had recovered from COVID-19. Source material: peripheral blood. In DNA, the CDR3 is TGTGCCAGTAGTTCGGGACTAGCGCCCCAAGAGACCCAGTACTTC. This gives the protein CASSSGLAPQETQYF.